This is a list of T cell receptor beta chains from one sample in a study of control samples from healthy donors and cancer patients. The method was immunoSEQ multiplex PCR; TCRdb's version includes in-frame clones alone and lacks a portion of them. The table shows around 230,000 clones, with roughly 94% occurring only once. Source material: blood. The receptor set was obtained from a man aged 50 to 60 in good health. The conserved cysteine and the conserved F or W are not part of the CDR3 here. The order of the fields is CDR3 protein, CDR3 length, J gene, V gene, D gene, clone size. The D gene is left open where the match is weak. The size field is filled for only some rows; it gives once, few, many or a size class.

cdr3_aa: SVDLAAGEAF
cdr3_length: 10
j_call: TRBJ1-1
v_call: TRBV29-1
d_call: .
clone_size: .

cdr3_aa: ASSLGTGEVYEQY
cdr3_length: 13
j_call: TRBJ2-7
v_call: TRBV5-1
d_call: TRBD1
clone_size: .

cdr3_aa: ASSYVRDRGTEAF
cdr3_length: 13
j_call: TRBJ1-1
v_call: TRBV6-5
d_call: TRBD1
clone_size: once

cdr3_aa: ASRTTGQSMNNEQF
cdr3_length: 14
j_call: TRBJ2-1
v_call: TRBV27
d_call: TRBD1
clone_size: few

cdr3_aa: ASSWTGEETQY
cdr3_length: 11
j_call: TRBJ2-5
v_call: TRBV5-1
d_call: TRBD1
clone_size: .

cdr3_aa: SASRGGANEQY
cdr3_length: 11
j_call: TRBJ2-7
v_call: TRBV20-1
d_call: .
clone_size: .

cdr3_aa: ASSPASYRDEQF
cdr3_length: 12
j_call: TRBJ2-1
v_call: TRBV18
d_call: .
clone_size: .

cdr3_aa: ASSVDGTGYNSPLH
cdr3_length: 14
j_call: TRBJ1-6
v_call: TRBV9
d_call: .
clone_size: .

cdr3_aa: ASSQGQGKGQPQH
cdr3_length: 13
j_call: TRBJ1-5
v_call: TRBV3-1/TRBV3-2
d_call: TRBD1
clone_size: .

cdr3_aa: ASSPTQAGGLITDTQY
cdr3_length: 16
j_call: TRBJ2-3
v_call: TRBV11-2
d_call: TRBD2
clone_size: few

cdr3_aa: ASSQMGGELF
cdr3_length: 10
j_call: TRBJ2-2
v_call: TRBV3-1/TRBV3-2
d_call: .
clone_size: .

cdr3_aa: ATSDGRGTQH
cdr3_length: 10
j_call: TRBJ1-5
v_call: TRBV24-1
d_call: .
clone_size: .

cdr3_aa: ASSPLGARELF
cdr3_length: 11
j_call: TRBJ2-2
v_call: TRBV3-1/TRBV3-2
d_call: .
clone_size: .

cdr3_aa: ASSLVLAGQETQY
cdr3_length: 13
j_call: TRBJ2-5
v_call: TRBV5-8
d_call: TRBD2
clone_size: once

cdr3_aa: ASTLRETQY
cdr3_length: 9
j_call: TRBJ2-5
v_call: TRBV6-5
d_call: .
clone_size: .

cdr3_aa: ASSGRTPYNSPLH
cdr3_length: 13
j_call: TRBJ1-6
v_call: TRBV6-2/TRBV6-3
d_call: .
clone_size: once

cdr3_aa: ASGARAGPYEQY
cdr3_length: 12
j_call: TRBJ2-7
v_call: TRBV10-1
d_call: .
clone_size: .

cdr3_aa: ASSPTSGVSGELF
cdr3_length: 13
j_call: TRBJ2-2
v_call: TRBV19
d_call: TRBD2
clone_size: few

cdr3_aa: ASTEGLSAGEQY
cdr3_length: 12
j_call: TRBJ2-7
v_call: TRBV5-1
d_call: .
clone_size: .

cdr3_aa: ASKFRGANYGYT
cdr3_length: 12
j_call: TRBJ1-2
v_call: TRBV19
d_call: .
clone_size: .

cdr3_aa: SVESPGTIY
cdr3_length: 9
j_call: TRBJ1-3
v_call: TRBV29-1
d_call: .
clone_size: once

cdr3_aa: ASSGSGTGGTEAF
cdr3_length: 13
j_call: TRBJ1-1
v_call: TRBV2
d_call: TRBD1
clone_size: .

cdr3_aa: ASSEAAGSYEQY
cdr3_length: 12
j_call: TRBJ2-7
v_call: TRBV10-1
d_call: .
clone_size: .

cdr3_aa: ASSTPQGADPLGYGYT
cdr3_length: 16
j_call: TRBJ1-2
v_call: TRBV19
d_call: TRBD1
clone_size: .

cdr3_aa: ATWWRGANQPQH
cdr3_length: 12
j_call: TRBJ1-5
v_call: TRBV15
d_call: .
clone_size: .

cdr3_aa: ASSEWGKSQY
cdr3_length: 10
j_call: TRBJ2-4
v_call: TRBV25-1
d_call: .
clone_size: .

cdr3_aa: ASNDLRGSSGNTIY
cdr3_length: 14
j_call: TRBJ1-3
v_call: TRBV19
d_call: .
clone_size: .

cdr3_aa: ASRPHDYNYGYT
cdr3_length: 12
j_call: TRBJ1-2
v_call: TRBV19
d_call: .
clone_size: .

cdr3_aa: ASSPRLAPETQY
cdr3_length: 12
j_call: TRBJ2-5
v_call: TRBV6-2/TRBV6-3
d_call: TRBD2
clone_size: .

cdr3_aa: ASRTPGGDTQY
cdr3_length: 11
j_call: TRBJ2-3
v_call: TRBV6-5
d_call: .
clone_size: .

cdr3_aa: ASSLASGAYNEQF
cdr3_length: 13
j_call: TRBJ2-1
v_call: TRBV27
d_call: TRBD2
clone_size: .

cdr3_aa: ASSLDNYEQY
cdr3_length: 10
j_call: TRBJ2-7
v_call: TRBV7-2
d_call: .
clone_size: .

cdr3_aa: ASSLDRGNTEAF
cdr3_length: 12
j_call: TRBJ1-1
v_call: TRBV7-3
d_call: TRBD1
clone_size: .